This TCR beta chain is drawn from a study of T cells in localized non-small cell lung cancer. The CDR3 is 15 amino acids. Per the germline V gene, CDR1 is SNHLY and CDR2 is FYNNEI. V trimming: 6 bases; J trimming: 1 base; junction bases outside the gene matches: 6. Data came from immunoSEQ multiplex PCR; TCRdb stores just in-frame clones and leaves some out. The top ten clones hold around 3.9% of a sample with about 35,000 clones, 90% of them seen once. The material sequenced was peripheral blood, taken before any cancer treatment. This chain connects TRBV2 to TRBJ2-7; 10 bases align to TRBD1. The sequence derives from a man aged 40 to 75 with stage I lung adenocarcinoma. Here the CDR3 DNA reads TGTGCCAGCAGCTCGACAGGGGGCAGTTCCTACGAGCAGTACTTC. Protein product: CASSSTGGSSYEQYF.